The 32 T cell receptor beta chains given below trace back to one sample, sequenced in a study of blood T cell repertoires in COVID-19. Here immunoSEQ multiplex PCR was the method, and the copy in TCRdb shows in-frame clones only, minus some. This sample carries 40,000 to 60,000 clones, roughly 82% of them seen once, and the ten largest clones take over 12%. Sequencing was carried out using peripheral blood. The receptors were gathered from a human donor in a cohort sampled during active COVID-19.

The rearrangement uses TRBV7-6 and TRBJ2-5, with D possibly TRBD2 on 5 matching bases. Germline V lookup: CDR1 SGHVS, CDR2 FNYEAQ. The CDR3 extends over 12 amino acids. V was trimmed by 1 base and J by 8 bases, leaving 8 bases between them. CDR3 nucleotide sequence: TGTGCCAGCAGCTTAGGCGGGCGCACCCAGTACTTC. This sequence encodes CASSLGGRTQYF. The whole variable domain, remainder taken from reference TRBV7-6 and TRBJ2-5, is GAGVSQSPRYKVTKRGQDVALRCDPISGHVSLYWYRQALGQGPEFLTYFNYEAQQDKSGLPNDRFSAERPEGSISTLTIQRTEQRDSAMYRCASSLGGRTQYFGPGTRLLVL.

This clone has only one observation. The gene calls are TRBV9 and TRBJ1-2; TRBD1 aligns across 12 bases. V shed 0 bases, J shed 5 bases, and the junction held 8 bases outside the gene matches. This CDR3 contains 17 residues. Germline CDR1 and CDR2: SGDLS and YYNGEE. CDR3: CASSVGGTGGAWYGYTF. In nucleotides, the CDR3 is TGTGCCAGCAGCGTAGGCGGGACAGGGGGCGCGTGGTATGGCTACACCTTC. The entire variable domain, with the rest obtained from reference TRBV9 and TRBJ1-2, is as follows: DSGVTQTPKHLITATGQRVTLRCSPRSGDLSVYWYQQSLDQGLQFLIQYYNGEERAKGNILERFSAQQFPDLHSELNLSSLELGDSALYFCASSVGGTGGAWYGYTFGSGTRLTVV.

V and J are TRBV28 and TRBJ2-5, with TRBD1 identical over 9 bases. The V gene's germline CDR1 is MDHEN and CDR2 SYDVKM. This CDR3 is built from 13 residues. With V trimmed by 6 bases and J by 7 bases, 6 bases remained unmatched. The DNA of the CDR3 is TGTGCCAGCAGGGGGACAGGGACTGCGACCCAGTACTTC. Translation gives CASRGTGTATQYF.

The genes are TRBV5-6 and TRBJ1-1, with D hard to call. Germline assignment: CDR1 SGHDT and CDR2 YYEEEE. This CDR3 comprises 14 residues. The ends were cut back, 1 base at V and 1 base at J, with 8 bases in the middle. CDR3 in DNA: TGTGCCAGCAGCTTGATGGGCCCGAACACTGAAGCTTTCTTT. It yields the protein CASSLMGPNTEAFF. The variable domain in full, with the rest retrieved from reference TRBV5-6 and TRBJ1-1, is DAGVTQSPTHLIKTRGQQVTLRCSPKSGHDTVSWYQQALGQGPQFIFQYYEEEERQRGNFPDRFSGHQFPNYSSELNVNALLLGDSALYLCASSLMGPNTEAFFGQGTRLTVV.

The chain joins TRBV19 to TRBJ1-2; TRBD1 might be the D (5 bases). V lost 4 bases and J lost 4, with 10 bases in between. CDR3 length equals 13 residues. Germline CDR1 LNHDA, CDR2 SQIVND (reference sequence). For the CDR3, the DNA is TGTGCCAGTAGTAATGGACAAGTCTATGGCTACACCTTC. As protein: CASSNGQVYGYTF.

The chain is built from TRBV3-1 (or the pseudogene TRBV3-2) and TRBJ1-1, with D tentatively TRBD1 (6 bases). Deletions cut 3 bases from V and 0 bases from J, with 11 bases between. In germline, CDR1 is LGHDT, CDR2 YNNKEL (reference sequence). The CDR3 runs 15 residues. The CDR3 DNA reads as TGTGCCAGCAGCCAGTCAGGGGATCTGAACACTGAAGCTTTCTTT. This translates into CASSQSGDLNTEAFF.

This sequence joins TRBV6-5 and TRBJ1-4; TRBD1 is a possible D gene (6 bases). V lost 5 bases and J lost 4, with 14 bases in between. The germline CDR1 and CDR2 sequences are MNHEY and SVGAGI. CDR3 length: 15 amino acids. The CDR3 DNA reads as TGTGCCAGCAGTCCAAACAGGGAGTATAATGAAAAACTGTTTTTT. Translating it yields CASSPNREYNEKLFF.

This clone was picked up one time. The chain has TRBV19 and TRBJ2-1; D perhaps matches TRBD1 (5 bases). CDR1 and CDR2 (germline): LNHDA, SQIVND (reference sequence). Trimming cost V 5 bases and J 8 bases, with 13 bases left between them. This CDR3 comprises 13 residues. The CDR3 DNA sequence: TGTGCCAGTAGTCTACAGGCTCGGGATGAGCAGTTCTTC. Amino acid sequence: CASSLQARDEQFF.

The chain joins TRBV7-9 to TRBJ2-5, with TRBD1 identical over 9 bases. The CDR3 has 14 residues. V lost 6 bases and J lost 5; bases outside the gene matches: 7. Germline CDR1 and CDR2: SEHNR and FQNEAQ (reference sequence). The CDR3, as DNA: TGTGCCAGCAGGCACACAGGGGGCCGGGAGACCCAGTACTTC. It specifies CASRHTGGRETQYF.

This chain connects TRBV29-1 to TRBJ1-1, with TRBD1 matching over 12 bases. The CDR3 is 18 residues long. Germline assignment: CDR1 SQVTM and CDR2 ANQGSEA. The trim removed 4 bases at V and 0 bases at J, leaving 12 bases unmatched. Here the CDR3 DNA reads TGCAGCGTTGGAGGGTCAGGGACAGGGGGCTGGATGAACACTGAAGCTTTCTTT. Its protein is CSVGGSGTGGWMNTEAFF.

This chain uses TRBV5-8 with TRBJ2-2, with D unresolved. V lost 0 bases and J lost 5, with 11 bases in between. The CDR3 spans 15 residues. The germline gives CDR1 SGHTS, CDR2 YDEGEE. CDR3 amino acids: CASSLVLVTTGELFF. CDR3 nucleotide sequence: TGTGCCAGCAGCTTGGTTCTCGTTACTACCGGGGAGCTGTTTTTT.

The count of this clone is one. The chain's CDR3 is CASSATIYGYTF. The CDR3 bases are TGTGCCAGCAGCGCGACAATCTATGGCTACACCTTC. V usage is TRBV6-4 and J usage is TRBJ1-2; D not resolved. The CDR3 spans 12 residues. Germline lookup yields CDR1 MRHNA and CDR2 SNTAGT. V lost 6 bases and J lost 4, with 9 bases in between.

V and J are TRBV27 and TRBJ2-1; 8 bases are shared with TRBD2. CDR1 and CDR2 from the germline V gene are MNHEY and SMNVEV (reference sequence). V lost 5 bases and J lost 0; bases outside the gene matches: 3. There are 15 residues in the CDR3. The CDR3 nucleotides are TGTGCCAGCAGTAGTAGCGGGGTCTCCTACAATGAGCAGTTCTTC. Amino acids: CASSSSGVSYNEQFF.

The chain is built from TRBV2 and TRBJ1-2; tentative D call: TRBD1 (6 bases). CDR1 is SNHLY, CDR2 FYNNEI, per germline. CDR3 length: 12 amino acids. V lost 7 bases and J 8 bases, leaving 14 bases between the germline ends. The CDR3 nucleotides are TGTGCCAGCATGCGGACAGAAACGGGCTACACCTTC. Translated: CASMRTETGYTF.

This chain links TRBV18 with TRBJ2-2, with D possibly matching TRBD1 (5 bases). V was trimmed by 0 bases and J by 0 bases, leaving 5 bases between them. CDR3 length: 15 amino acids. Per germline, CDR1 KGHSH and CDR2 LQKENI. For the CDR3, the DNA is TGTGCCAGCTCACCACCCAGGGCGAACACCGGGGAGCTGTTTTTT. Encoded protein: CASSPPRANTGELFF.

The CDR3 spells CATSDRTSGRAGELFF. CDR3 sequence (DNA): TGTGCCACCAGTGACCGGACTAGCGGGAGGGCCGGGGAGCTGTTTTTT. The chain has TRBV24-1 and TRBJ2-2, with 15 bases aligning to TRBD2. The CDR3 extends over 16 amino acids. V lost 4 bases, J lost 6 bases, and 2 bases stayed unmatched. Germline V gene sequence: CDR1 KGHDR, CDR2 SFDVKD.

The CDR3 is CASSEAGGLTDTQYF. CDR3 coding DNA: TGTGCCAGCAGTGAGGCGGGGGGACTCACAGATACGCAGTATTTT. This chain links TRBV25-1 with TRBJ2-3; TRBD2 aligns across 8 bases. From germline, CDR1 is MGHDK and CDR2 SYGVNS. V lost 3 bases, J lost 2 bases, and 4 bases stayed unmatched. The CDR3 has 15 amino acids.

The chain joins TRBV9 to TRBJ2-1, with D maybe TRBD1 (6 bases). The germline V gene has CDR1 SGDLS and CDR2 YYNGEE. The CDR3 sequence is 13 residues long. The V and J ends lost 4 bases and 8 bases respectively, with 13 bases between them. CDR3 bases: TGTGCCAGCAGCATCCAACAGGGCTATGAGCAGTTCTTC. Amino acid sequence: CASSIQQGYEQFF.

The V call is TRBV5-1, the J call TRBJ2-7; D is undetermined. Germline V gives CDR1 SGHRS, CDR2 YFSETQ. V lost 1 base, J lost 2 bases, and 4 bases lay in between. This CDR3 contains 12 residues. CDR3 region: CASSLRAYEQYF. Here the CDR3 DNA reads TGCGCCAGCAGCTTGAGAGCCTACGAGCAGTACTTC.

V is TRBV5-1 and J is TRBJ2-2, with 10 bases that match TRBD2. The CDR3 runs 17 residues. V was clipped by 4 bases and J by 0 bases; unmatched bases: 6. Germline V CDR1 and CDR2: SGHRS, YFSETQ. Here the CDR3 DNA reads TGCGCCAGCAGCCTGAACGGACTAGCGGCGAACACCGGGGAGCTGTTTTTT. It encodes CASSLNGLAANTGELFF.

The chain is built from TRBV18 and TRBJ1-5; D unresolved. V lost 6 bases and J lost 6, with 18 bases in between. This CDR3 comprises 15 residues. In germline, CDR1 is KGHSH, CDR2 LQKENI. The chain's CDR3 is CASSSIHEGGQPQHF. Here the CDR3 DNA reads TGTGCCAGCTCCTCGATACACGAGGGAGGTCAGCCCCAGCATTTT.

CDR3 DNA sequence: TGTGCCAGCTCACAGTCTGGGACAGAGAACACTGAAGCTTTCTTT. It is translated as CASSQSGTENTEAFF. The chain couples TRBV18 to TRBJ1-1; 7 nucleotides line up with TRBD1. Germline lookup yields CDR1 KGHSH and CDR2 LQKENI. The CDR3 is 15 amino acids. The V gene end was trimmed by 4 bases and the J gene end by 1 base; junction bases not matched to a gene: 6.

In its sample, this clone was seen once. This sequence joins TRBV29-1 and TRBJ1-2; 9 positions agree with TRBD1. V trimming: 4 bases; J trimming: 4 bases; junction bases outside the gene matches: 7. Germline V lookup: CDR1 SQVTM, CDR2 ANQGSEA. This CDR3 spans 14 amino acids. CDR3 sequence: CSVGTGQGSYGYTF. In DNA, the CDR3 is TGCAGCGTTGGTACGGGACAGGGCTCCTATGGCTACACCTTC.

This chain connects TRBV4-1 to TRBJ1-3, with 7 bases identical to TRBD1. This CDR3 region has 13 residues. Germline V gene sequence: CDR1 MGHRA, CDR2 YSYEKL. With V trimmed by 4 bases and J by 7 bases, 4 bases remained unmatched. CDR3 region: CASSPAGGNTIYF. CDR3 nucleotides: TGCGCCAGCAGCCCCGCAGGGGGGAACACCATATATTTT.

CDR3 nucleotide sequence: TGTGCCACCAGTGATTTCTGGGAGTGGGATCAGCCCCAGCATTTT. It codes for CATSDFWEWDQPQHF. The chain couples TRBV24-1 to TRBJ1-5, with D unresolved. CDR1 and CDR2 (germline): KGHDR, SFDVKD. V lost 1 base and J 5 bases, leaving 11 bases between the germline ends. The CDR3 spans 15 residues.

This chain uses TRBV10-3 with TRBJ2-5; a possible D gene is TRBD1 (8 bases). This CDR3 contains 16 residues. V shed 5 bases and J shed 3 bases, with 19 bases lying between them. Germline V gene sequence: CDR1 ENHRY, CDR2 SYGVKD. The CDR3 loop reads CAISIYRGGYEETQYF. CDR3 sequence (DNA): TGTGCCATCAGTATTTACAGGGGGGGTTACGAAGAGACCCAGTACTTC.

The chain joins TRBV24-1 to TRBJ2-1; TRBD1 matches at 8 bases. CDR3 length equals 14 residues. V lost 3 bases, J lost 8 bases, and 5 bases stayed unmatched. The germline V gene has CDR1 KGHDR and CDR2 SFDVKD. CDR3 sequence (DNA): TGTGCCACCAGTGATCCCGGACAGGGTTATGAGCAGTTCTTC. As protein: CATSDPGQGYEQFF.

The chain links TRBV6-6 to TRBJ2-7, with 7 bases lining up with TRBD2. Germline CDR1 and CDR2: MNHNY and SVGAGI (reference sequence). J was trimmed by 0 bases and V by 5 bases; bases with no gene match: 4. The CDR3 loop spans 14 amino acids. The CDR3 DNA sequence: TGTGCCAGCAGTCTAGCGGAAGTCTCCTACGAGCAGTACTTC. The encoded protein is CASSLAEVSYEQYF.

J is TRBJ2-7 and V is TRBV3-1 (or the pseudogene TRBV3-2); 9 bases line up with TRBD2. Looked up from germline, CDR1 is LGHDT and CDR2 is YNNKEL (reference sequence). The CDR3 covers 14 residues. The V segment lost 2 bases and the J segment 4 bases; nucleotides outside the gene matches: 3. CDR3 residues: CASSQRAGGYEQYF. The CDR3 DNA follows: TGTGCCAGCAGCCAACGAGCGGGGGGTTACGAGCAGTACTTC.

The CDR3 DNA is TGCGCCAGCAGCTTGTACTCATTGATGTCCTACAATGAGCAGTTCTTC. It is translated as CASSLYSLMSYNEQFF. The rearrangement links TRBV5-1 to TRBJ2-1; no clear D gene. V was shortened by 1 base and J by 1 base, with 12 bases between the two germline ends. This CDR3 region has 16 residues. CDR1 and CDR2 from the germline V gene are SGHRS and YFSETQ.

V usage is TRBV15 and J usage is TRBJ2-1, with 12 bases that match TRBD1. The CDR3 is 18 residues long. With 0 bases clipped from V and 5 bases from J, the junction kept 8 bases outside the gene matches. Germline CDR1 is LNHNV and CDR2 is YYDKDF (reference sequence). Here the CDR3 DNA reads TGTGCCACCAGCAGAGATAGGTGGGGACAGGGGGCACACAATGAGCAGTTCTTC. Residues: CATSRDRWGQGAHNEQFF.

This chain connects TRBV10-3 to TRBJ2-5, with 13 bases that match TRBD2. The CDR3 is 16 residues long. Germline values: CDR1 ENHRY, CDR2 SYGVKD. The V segment lost 4 bases and the J segment 5 bases; nucleotides outside the gene matches: 7. CDR3 sequence reads: CAISATSGGAGETQYF. DNA for the CDR3: TGTGCCATCAGTGCAACTAGCGGGGGGGCCGGGGAGACCCAGTACTTC.